What follows is one T cell receptor beta chain and its context. Its antigen is undetermined. Researchers ran the PCR with 60 Vbeta and 13 Jbeta primers. Using immunoSEQ multiplex PCR, the repertoire was profiled, and TCRdb retains in-frame clones only, with some absent. Of some 130,000 clones in the sample, 70% to 80% were seen once. The entry originates in a study of cytomegalovirus exposure and HLA in healthy donors. For the study at large: A previous analysis identified 95 million to 140 million unique TCR beta sequences derived from some 170 million T cells. Study-wide findings and caveats: Donor immune exposure was known only as CMV serostatus. Cytomegalovirus association was listed for 164 TCR beta chains.

V gave up 2 bases and J gave up 2 bases; unmatched junction bases: 1. This CDR3 is 14 amino acids long. Germline V gives CDR1 MDHEN, CDR2 SYDVKM. The source of this sequence is a woman aged 60-75 years in good health and CMV-seropositive. The rearrangement links TRBV28 to TRBJ2-5, with 8 bases fitting TRBD2. The specimen sequenced was PBMCs. CDR3 region: CASSLTGGQETQYF. Written as DNA, the CDR3 is TGTGCCAGCAGTTTAACGGGAGGGCAAGAGACCCAGTACTTC.